Each of the 10 T cell receptor beta chains below was sequenced from the same sample in a study of cytomegalovirus exposure and HLA in healthy donors. 60 Vbeta and 13 Jbeta primers were used in PCR. Profiled with immunoSEQ multiplex PCR; TCRdb holds only in-frame clones, not every one. Recorded here are around 130,000 clones; the top ten clones represent 1.5% to 1.7%. The specimen sequenced was PBMCs. The source of these receptors is a woman aged 35 to 49 in good health and CMV-seronegative.

The V gene is TRBV28, the J gene TRBJ2-7; TRBD1 agrees at 7 bases. Germline trimming cut 4 bases from V and 4 bases from J; bases unmatched to any gene: 10. This CDR3 is built from 15 residues. Germline CDR1 reads MDHEN; CDR2 reads SYDVKM. CDR3 in amino acids: CASSSPHSGGYEQYV. As DNA, the CDR3 is TGTGCCAGCAGTTCCCCTCATTCAGGGGGTTACGAGCAGTACGTC.

The CDR3 coding sequence is TGTGCCAGTAGTTTTGGGGAGGTAGGACGAGCTTTCTTT. As protein: CASSFGEVGRAFF. V and J are TRBV19 and TRBJ1-1; D remains unclear. Per germline, CDR1 LNHDA and CDR2 SQIVND (reference sequence). This CDR3 region has 13 residues. V was cut by 5 bases and J by 10 bases, with 17 bases left in between. Drawing the rest from reference TRBV19 and TRBJ1-1, the complete variable domain is DGGITQSPKYLFRKEGQNVTLSCEQNLNHDAMYWYRQDPGQGLRLIYYSQIVNDFQKGDIAEGYSVSREKKESFPLTVTSAQKNPTAFYLCASSFGEVGRAFFGQGTRLTVV.

V and J are TRBV6-5 and TRBJ1-2; the match to TRBD1 covers 7 bases. The CDR3 length is 15 residues. The V and J ends lost 4 bases and 4 bases, in that order; junction bases with no gene match: 9. Germline V CDR1 and CDR2: MNHEY, SVGAGI. The CDR3 spells CASSSSHRGAYGYTF. CDR3 nucleotide sequence: TGTGCCAGCAGTTCTTCTCACAGGGGTGCCTATGGCTACACCTTC.

This rearrangement joins TRBV7-2 to TRBJ1-2, with TRBD1 identical over 7 bases. This CDR3 is built from 12 residues. Trimming took 5 bases from V and 8 from J; bases not matched to a gene: 5. Germline V gives CDR1 SGHTA, CDR2 FQGNSA. The chain's CDR3 is CASSRDSWGYTF. CDR3 bases: TGTGCCAGCAGCCGGGACAGCTGGGGCTACACCTTC.

The chain employs TRBV19 and TRBJ1-5, with D hard to call. The CDR3 totals 16 residues. The germline V gene encodes CDR1 LNHDA and CDR2 SQIVND (reference sequence). V was trimmed by 3 bases and J by 0 bases, leaving 12 bases between them. CDR3 protein: CASSIVPGYSNQPQHF. CDR3 sequence (DNA): TGTGCCAGTAGTATCGTACCAGGTTATAGCAATCAGCCCCAGCATTTT.

The chain links TRBV11-3 to TRBJ2-1; 9 bases fit TRBD1. V lost 5 bases to trimming and J lost 0 bases; unmatched junction nucleotides: 11. Germline V gene lookup returns CDR1 SGHNT and CDR2 YENEEA. CDR3 length: 18 amino acids. The CDR3 is CASSPKPGTGSSYNEQFF. The CDR3 DNA is TGTGCCAGCAGCCCTAAACCCGGGACAGGGAGCTCCTACAATGAGCAGTTCTTC.

V gene TRBV29-1 combines with J gene TRBJ2-3; D might be TRBD2 (6 bases). V lost 7 bases to trimming and J lost 2 bases, with 13 bases between them. The CDR3 contains 13 residues. Per germline, CDR1 SQVTM and CDR2 ANQGSEA. Here the CDR3 reads CSAPGGNTDTQYF. The CDR3 nucleotides are TGCAGCGCGCCTGGGGGGAACACAGATACGCAGTATTTT.

The chain employs TRBV7-2 and TRBJ1-5; perhaps TRBD1 as D (5 bases). Germline CDR1 SGHTA, CDR2 FQGNSA. CDR3 length equals 15 residues. Trimming stripped 4 bases from V and 0 bases from J, with 10 bases between. The CDR3 DNA reads TGTGCCAGCAGCTATACAGGTAATAGCAATCAGCCCCAGCATTTT. This sequence encodes CASSYTGNSNQPQHF.

The chain recombines TRBV7-9 with TRBJ1-2; 8 nucleotides align to TRBD1. Germline V gene lookup returns CDR1 SEHNR and CDR2 FQNEAQ (reference sequence). The CDR3 runs 15 residues. Trimming took 5 bases from V and 1 from J; bases not matched to a gene: 6. CDR3 nucleotide sequence: TGTGCCAGCAGCCCCGGACAGGGCCATAACTATGGCTACACCTTC. It specifies CASSPGQGHNYGYTF.

V gene TRBV4-2 combines with J gene TRBJ1-5, with D possibly matching TRBD1 (6 bases). CDR1 and CDR2 (germline): LGHNA, YNFKEQ. V dropped 4 bases and J dropped 6 bases, with 13 bases sitting between them. This CDR3 is built from 14 residues. CDR3 loop: CASSLEGGSQPQHF. The CDR3 DNA reads TGTGCCAGCAGCCTCGAGGGGGGGTCTCAGCCCCAGCATTTT.